The 4 T cell receptor beta chains below were found in one sample sequenced in a study of blood T cell repertoires in COVID-19. Measured with immunoSEQ multiplex PCR; TCRdb has only the in-frame clones, and not every one. The data contain 200,000 to 300,000 clones, 80% to 90% of them singletons. The sequencing sample was made of peripheral blood. The receptor set was obtained from a man aged 35 to 55 who had recovered from COVID-19.

The V call is TRBV6-5, the J call TRBJ1-2, with a possible D match to TRBD1 (5 bases). Trimming took off 0 bases at V and 7 bases at J, with 15 bases between the two ends. CDR1 MNHEY and CDR2 SVGAGI come from the germline V gene. The CDR3 consists of 15 residues. The CDR3 coding sequence is TGTGCCAGCAGTTACTCGAAAATGTGGGGCTCTGGCTACACCTTC. It is translated as CASSYSKMWGSGYTF.

The chain couples TRBV5-1 to TRBJ2-5; 11 bases are shared with TRBD2. The CDR3 contains 16 residues. Germline CDR1 and CDR2: SGHRS and YFSETQ. Germline trimming cut 2 bases from V and 2 bases from J; bases unmatched to any gene: 5. The CDR3 DNA reads TGCGCCAGCAGCTTCATCCTAGCGGGAGGACAAGAGACCCAGTACTTC. It encodes CASSFILAGGQETQYF.

The CDR3 is CAWSAGRHGYTF. The CDR3 DNA reads as TGTGCCTGGAGTGCGGGGAGGCATGGCTACACCTTC. The chain has TRBV30 and TRBJ1-2; the D is unclear. V was clipped by 1 base and J by 6 bases, with 9 bases between them. CDR1 is GTSNPN and CDR2 is SVGIG in the germline V gene (reference sequence). The CDR3 sequence is 12 residues long.

V usage is TRBV18 and J usage is TRBJ1-1, with D possibly being TRBD1 (5 bases). The length of the CDR3 is 15 residues. The V gene's germline CDR1 is KGHSH and CDR2 LQKENI. Trimming cost V 1 base and J 10 bases, with 19 bases left between them. This CDR3 is CASSPRVGTKTPAFF. CDR3 bases: TGTGCCAGCTCACCACGGGTCGGGACTAAGACACCAGCTTTCTTT. The full variable domain, in which reference TRBV18 and TRBJ1-1 provide the parts outside the CDR3, is NAGVMQNPRHLVRRRGQEARLRCSPMKGHSHVYWYRQLPEEGLKFMVYLQKENIIDESGMPKERFSAEFPKEGPSILRIQQVVRGDSAAYFCASSPRVGTKTPAFFGQGTRLTVV.